The 30 T cell receptor beta chains below all came from one sample that was sequenced in a study of T cell clonotyping in hematopoietic cell transplantation. Sequencing used immunoSEQ multiplex PCR; TCRdb keeps in-frame clones, though not all of them. Counted here are about 4,600 clones, 77% occurring once; the ten biggest clones make up under 30%. Specimen: peripheral blood mononuclear cells, collected 100 days after allogeneic stem cell transplant. These receptors were collected from a female patient in her fifties who had an allogeneic stem cell transplant from an unrelated donor, so the T cells may come from the graft donor. Some clones in this sample may be carry-over from other donors' samples.

The CDR3 DNA follows: TGTGCCAGCAGCTTCGGGCTAGCAAATGAGCAGTTCTTC. Its translation is CASSFGLANEQFF. This chain connects TRBV7-2 to TRBJ2-1; a possible D gene is TRBD2 (5 bases). Trimming took off 3 bases at V and 7 bases at J, with 10 bases between the two ends. Germline values: CDR1 SGHTA, CDR2 FQGNSA. The CDR3 totals 13 residues.

The chain couples TRBV18 to TRBJ2-7; weak D call: TRBD2 (7 bases). Trimming took off 2 bases at V and 6 bases at J, with 17 bases between the two ends. The germline CDR1 and CDR2 sequences are KGHSH and LQKENI. The CDR3 consists of 15 residues. The CDR3 reads CASSPSGGAPGEQYF. CDR3 nucleotides: TGTGCCAGCTCACCATCGGGGGGCGCACCTGGCGAGCAGTACTTC.

This chain joins TRBV5-6 and TRBJ1-6, with D unresolved. Germline V gene data show CDR1 as SGHDT and CDR2 as YYEEEE. The V end lost 2 bases, the J end lost 7 bases, and 10 bases lay between the germline ends. CDR3 size: 14 residues. The CDR3 sequence is CASSFEGRNSPLHF. DNA for the CDR3: TGTGCCAGCAGCTTCGAAGGGAGGAATTCACCCCTCCACTTT. Full variable domain (outside the CDR3, taken from reference TRBV5-6 and TRBJ1-6): DAGVTQSPTHLIKTRGQQVTLRCSPKSGHDTVSWYQQALGQGPQFIFQYYEEEERQRGNFPDRFSGHQFPNYSSELNVNALLLGDSALYLCASSFEGRNSPLHFGNGTRLTVT.

The chain employs TRBV10-1 and TRBJ1-5; 9 positions match TRBD1. V was pared by 5 bases and J by 5 bases, with 13 bases of the junction left unmatched. The CDR3 spans 17 residues. The germline V gene has CDR1 WNHNN and CDR2 SYGVQD (reference sequence). The CDR3 DNA follows: TGCGCCAGCAGTACCCGGGACAGGGACGGGGGGTATCAGCCCCAGCATTTT. Its protein is CASSTRDRDGGYQPQHF.

This sequence joins TRBV7-9 and TRBJ2-2; no clear D gene. Trimming removed 1 base at V and 7 bases at J, with 13 bases between. The V gene's germline CDR1 is SEHNR and CDR2 FQNEAQ (reference sequence). This CDR3 is built from 15 residues. The CDR3 loop is CASSLEDPRSGELFF. In DNA, the CDR3 is TGTGCCAGCAGCTTAGAGGACCCAAGGAGCGGGGAGCTGTTTTTT. The full variable domain, its missing parts supplied by reference TRBV7-9 and TRBJ2-2, is DTGVSQNPRHKITKRGQNVTFRCDPISEHNRLYWYRQTLGQGPEFLTYFQNEAQLEKSRLLSDRFSAERPKGSFSTLEIQRTEQGDSAMYLCASSLEDPRSGELFFGEGSRLTVL.

The CDR3 DNA reads TGCGCCAGCAGCCTCTGGGGCGGGGGTGAGGCTGAAGCTTTCTTT. Its protein is CASSLWGGGEAEAFF. J is TRBJ1-1 and V is TRBV4-3; perhaps TRBD1 as D (5 bases). Germline CDR1 reads LGHNA; CDR2 reads YSLEER. V was shortened by 4 bases and J by 6 bases, with 18 bases between the two germline ends. The length of the CDR3 is 15 residues.

The chain has TRBV5-6 and TRBJ1-2; weak D call: TRBD1 (5 bases). CDR3 size: 14 residues. CDR1 SGHDT and CDR2 YYEEEE come from the germline V gene. The V gene lost 5 bases and the J gene lost 8 bases, with 19 bases spanning the gap. The CDR3 coding sequence is TGTGCCAGCAGGGCCCCAGGGAGTTTAGGGGGCTACACCTTC. Translation: CASRAPGSLGGYTF. The full variable domain, completed using reference TRBV5-6 and TRBJ1-2, is DAGVTQSPTHLIKTRGQQVTLRCSPKSGHDTVSWYQQALGQGPQFIFQYYEEEERQRGNFPDRFSGHQFPNYSSELNVNALLLGDSALYLCASRAPGSLGGYTFGSGTRLTVV.

This clone was detected only a few times. CDR3 loop: CASSDNGSYEQYF. CDR3 DNA: TGTGCCAGCAGTGACAATGGTTCCTACGAGCAGTACTTC. The chain recombines TRBV2 with TRBJ2-7; D is ambiguous. CDR3 length equals 13 residues. The germline V and J ends were trimmed by 3 bases and 1 base, with 7 bases remaining between them. The germline V gene encodes CDR1 SNHLY and CDR2 FYNNEI.

This chain links TRBV7-2 with TRBJ2-7; TRBD1 or TRBD2 may be the D gene (5 bases each). The CDR3 consists of 12 residues. Germline V gene lookup returns CDR1 SGHTA and CDR2 FQGNSA. Trimming stripped 0 bases from V and 11 bases from J, with 11 bases between. CDR3 sequence (DNA): TGTGCCAGCAGCTTAGCGTGGGGGACGGAGTACTTC. This encodes CASSLAWGTEYF.

The count of this clone is one. The chain is built from TRBV10-3 and TRBJ1-2; D ambiguous. Germline CDR1 and CDR2: ENHRY and SYGVKD. The CDR3 has 12 amino acids. Trimming took 4 bases from V and 5 from J, leaving 8 bases between them. CDR3 DNA sequence: TGTGCCATCAGTGCCGGGTCGTATGGCTACACCTTC. Amino acid sequence: CAISAGSYGYTF.

The chain couples TRBV2 to TRBJ2-3; the D is unclear. V was pared by 3 bases and J by 1 base, with 5 bases between. In germline, CDR1 is SNHLY, CDR2 FYNNEI. The CDR3 has 13 residues. CDR3 loop: CASSDYRTDTQYF. The CDR3 DNA is TGTGCCAGCAGTGACTACCGCACAGATACGCAGTATTTT. The complete variable domain, with remaining parts taken from reference TRBV2 and TRBJ2-3, reads EPEVTQTPSHQVTQMGQEVILRCVPISNHLYFYWYRQILGQKVEFLVSFYNNEISEKSEIFDDQFSVERPDGSNFTLKIRSTKLEDSAMYFCASSDYRTDTQYFGPGTRLTVL.

CDR3 amino acids: CASSWLEEELIYEQYF. CDR3 bases: TGTGCCAGCAGCTGGCTGGAAGAAGAGTTGATCTACGAGCAGTACTTC. The chain links TRBV5-4 to TRBJ2-7; D is ambiguous. From germline, CDR1 is SGHNT and CDR2 YYREEE (reference sequence). The CDR3 consists of 16 residues. The V and J ends lost 3 bases and 3 bases respectively, with 19 bases between them.

The rearrangement links TRBV6-5 to TRBJ1-1, with a weak D call TRBD1 (5 bases). Trimming took off 6 bases at V and 2 bases at J, with 10 bases between the two ends. Germline CDR1 MNHEY, CDR2 SVGAGI. The CDR3 has 13 amino acids. In DNA form, the CDR3 reads TGTGCCAGCAGGGACACAATAAACACTGAAGCTTTCTTT. Translated, it gives CASRDTINTEAFF.

This chain links TRBV9 with TRBJ2-5; D may be TRBD2 (6 bases). V was shortened by 0 bases and J by 1 base, with 25 bases between the two germline ends. Germline values: CDR1 SGDLS, CDR2 YYNGEE. CDR3 size: 20 residues. CDR3 nucleotides: TGTGCCAGCAGCGTAGACGTGGGAGGTGACCCGCGGGTTTTCCAAGAGACCCAGTACTTC. This encodes CASSVDVGGDPRVFQETQYF. Full variable domain (rest looked up from reference TRBV9 and TRBJ2-5): DSGVTQTPKHLITATGQRVTLRCSPRSGDLSVYWYQQSLDQGLQFLIQYYNGEERAKGNILERFSAQQFPDLHSELNLSSLELGDSALYFCASSVDVGGDPRVFQETQYFGPGTRLLVL.

The DNA of the CDR3 is TGTGCCAGCATGGGGACGGCGAACACCGGGGAGCTGTTTTTT. Encoded protein: CASMGTANTGELFF. The chain joins TRBV27 to TRBJ2-2, with D perhaps being TRBD1 or TRBD2 (5 bases each). CDR3 size: 14 residues. Per the germline V gene, CDR1 is MNHEY and CDR2 is SMNVEV (reference sequence). The V end lost 7 bases, the J end lost 0 bases, and 9 bases lay between the germline ends.

The gene calls are TRBV5-4 and TRBJ2-3; 7 bases are a match to TRBD1. Germline V CDR1 and CDR2: SGHNT, YYREEE (reference sequence). CDR3 length: 16 residues. With 0 bases clipped from V and 1 base from J, the junction kept 5 bases outside the gene matches. The CDR3 region has the DNA TGTGCCAGCAGCTTGGACAGGGGAGAGGGCACAGATACGCAGTATTTT. Protein product: CASSLDRGEGTDTQYF.

The chain uses TRBV19 and TRBJ1-5, with 10 bases matching TRBD1. J lost 0 bases, V lost 0 bases, and 2 bases had no gene match. CDR1 is LNHDA, CDR2 SQIVND, per germline (reference sequence). CDR3 size: 17 residues. The DNA for the CDR3 is TGTGCCAGTAGTATAGAGACAGGGGGCTTTAGCAATCAGCCCCAGCATTTT. It translates to CASSIETGGFSNQPQHF. The whole variable domain, remainder taken from reference TRBV19 and TRBJ1-5, is DGGITQSPKYLFRKEGQNVTLSCEQNLNHDAMYWYRQDPGQGLRLIYYSQIVNDFQKGDIAEGYSVSREKKESFPLTVTSAQKNPTAFYLCASSIETGGFSNQPQHFGDGTRLSIL.

This clone was picked up one time. V usage is TRBV7-9 and J usage is TRBJ2-2; the D gene is possibly TRBD1 (6 bases). In germline, CDR1 is SEHNR, CDR2 FQNEAQ (reference sequence). This CDR3 contains 14 residues. V dropped 7 bases and J dropped 1 base, with 10 bases sitting between them. CDR3 protein: CASKPGQNTGELFF. CDR3 coding DNA: TGTGCCAGCAAACCGGGACAGAACACCGGGGAGCTGTTTTTT. Complete variable domain (other parts from reference TRBV7-9 and TRBJ2-2): DTGVSQNPRHKITKRGQNVTFRCDPISEHNRLYWYRQTLGQGPEFLTYFQNEAQLEKSRLLSDRFSAERPKGSFSTLEIQRTEQGDSAMYLCASKPGQNTGELFFGEGSRLTVL.

J is TRBJ2-7 and V is TRBV10-3; 9 bases are shared with TRBD2. J gave up 5 bases and V 3 bases, and 8 bases lay outside the gene matches. The CDR3 sequence is 15 residues long. Germline lookup yields CDR1 ENHRY and CDR2 SYGVKD. In DNA form, the CDR3 reads TGTGCCATCAGTGACGTGCGGGGGGGCCCAAACGAGCAGTACTTC. It specifies CAISDVRGGPNEQYF.

The chain employs TRBV7-2 and TRBJ2-7; tentatively, D is TRBD2 (6 bases). CDR1 and CDR2 (germline): SGHTA, FQGNSA. The CDR3 loop spans 15 amino acids. Trimming cost V 5 bases and J 2 bases, with 16 bases left between them. The DNA for the CDR3 is TGTGCCAGCAGCCTTGGGGCGGGGACCACCTACGAGCAGTACTTC. This encodes CASSLGAGTTYEQYF.

This clone was observed a few times. V is TRBV6-1 and J is TRBJ2-7; possible D gene TRBD2, 6 bases. The germline V and J ends were trimmed by 1 base and 2 bases, with 9 bases remaining between them. This CDR3 region has 14 residues. Germline V gene data show CDR1 as MNHNS and CDR2 as SASEGT. CDR3 coding DNA: TGTGCCAGCAGTGAAGGCGGGGCGGCCTACGAGCAGTACTTC. Translated, it gives CASSEGGAAYEQYF.

The V and J genes are TRBV25-1 and TRBJ1-2, with D possibly being TRBD1 (6 bases). V gave up 4 bases and J gave up 4 bases, with 13 bases separating them. The CDR3 has 14 amino acids. Germline V lookup: CDR1 MGHDK, CDR2 SYGVNS. Written as DNA, the CDR3 is TGTGCCAGCAGTGCGTTACAGGGTGTCTATGGCTACACCTTC. This codes for CASSALQGVYGYTF.

The chain is built from TRBV19 and TRBJ1-1; D gene ambiguous. V shed 1 base and J shed 4 bases, with 10 bases lying between them. The germline V gene has CDR1 LNHDA and CDR2 SQIVND (reference sequence). The CDR3 extends over 14 amino acids. CDR3 protein: CASSIGPLTTEAFF. The CDR3 DNA is TGTGCCAGTAGTATAGGCCCCCTGACCACTGAAGCTTTCTTT. The complete variable domain, with remaining parts taken from reference TRBV19 and TRBJ1-1, reads DGGITQSPKYLFRKEGQNVTLSCEQNLNHDAMYWYRQDPGQGLRLIYYSQIVNDFQKGDIAEGYSVSREKKESFPLTVTSAQKNPTAFYLCASSIGPLTTEAFFGQGTRLTVV.

By sample fraction, this clone is medium-sized. The chain carries TRBV6-5 and TRBJ2-2; D gene unclear. The germline V gene has CDR1 MNHEY and CDR2 SVGAGI. The CDR3 totals 13 residues. Trimming cost V 0 bases and J 7 bases, with 6 bases left between them. CDR3 in DNA: TGTGCCAGCAGTTACTCGAAGCTCGGGGAGCTGTTTTTT. This encodes CASSYSKLGELFF.

This chain links TRBV27 with TRBJ1-2, with 7 bases identical to TRBD1. Germline CDR1 and CDR2: MNHEY and SMNVEV (reference sequence). The ends lost 4 bases at V and 8 bases at J; junction bases unmatched: 7. The CDR3 totals 13 residues. The CDR3 DNA follows: TGTGCCAGCAGTTCCCAGGGGGGGTTGGGCTACACCTTC. Protein: CASSSQGGLGYTF.

The chain carries TRBV7-9 and TRBJ1-4; 7 bases align to TRBD1. Trimming cost V 3 bases and J 2 bases; bases outside gene matches: 6. CDR1 is SEHNR, CDR2 FQNEAQ, per germline (reference sequence). The CDR3 totals 16 residues. The CDR3 region has the DNA TGTGCCAGCAGCTTGAGGAACAGGGGTACTAATGAAAAACTGTTTTTT. This gives the protein CASSLRNRGTNEKLFF. The full variable domain, its missing parts supplied by reference TRBV7-9 and TRBJ1-4, is DTGVSQNPRHKITKRGQNVTFRCDPISEHNRLYWYRQTLGQGPEFLTYFQNEAQLEKSRLLSDRFSAERPKGSFSTLEIQRTEQGDSAMYLCASSLRNRGTNEKLFFGSGTQLSVL.

This clone has just a few counts. The chain carries TRBV30 and TRBJ1-1; maybe TRBD1 (5 bases). V dropped 3 bases and J dropped 5 bases, with 13 bases sitting between them. There are 13 residues in the CDR3. CDR1 GTSNPN and CDR2 SVGIG come from the germline V gene (reference sequence). The CDR3 region is CAWRGHEGTEAFF. The DNA for the CDR3 is TGTGCCTGGAGAGGACACGAGGGGACTGAAGCTTTCTTT.

The V call is TRBV5-1, the J call TRBJ2-7; TRBD1 is a possible D gene (6 bases). Germline V gene lookup returns CDR1 SGHRS and CDR2 YFSETQ. V lost 0 bases to trimming and J lost 0 bases, with 10 bases between them. The length of the CDR3 is 15 residues. CDR3 sequence: CASSLGQGFSYEQYF. In DNA, the CDR3 is TGCGCCAGCAGCTTGGGGCAGGGGTTCTCCTACGAGCAGTACTTC.

This clone ranks as large. The chain has TRBV2 and TRBJ2-7, with D uncertain. Trimming removed 4 bases at V and 4 bases at J, with 8 bases between. The germline gives CDR1 SNHLY, CDR2 FYNNEI. This CDR3 spans 12 amino acids. The CDR3 loop reads CASSALGYEQYF. CDR3 DNA sequence: TGTGCCAGCAGTGCATTAGGGTACGAGCAGTACTTC. Filled out from reference TRBV2 and TRBJ2-7, the complete variable domain reads EPEVTQTPSHQVTQMGQEVILRCVPISNHLYFYWYRQILGQKVEFLVSFYNNEISEKSEIFDDQFSVERPDGSNFTLKIRSTKLEDSAMYFCASSALGYEQYFGPGTRLTVT.

V gene TRBV25-1 combines with J gene TRBJ1-1; a possible D gene is TRBD1 (5 bases). The germline V and J ends were trimmed by 3 bases and 5 bases, with 16 bases remaining between them. This CDR3 comprises 15 residues. Germline V CDR1 and CDR2: MGHDK, SYGVNS. The chain's CDR3 is CASSEGGGPGTEAFF. CDR3 coding DNA: TGTGCCAGCAGTGAGGGGGGGGGACCGGGGACTGAAGCTTTCTTT.